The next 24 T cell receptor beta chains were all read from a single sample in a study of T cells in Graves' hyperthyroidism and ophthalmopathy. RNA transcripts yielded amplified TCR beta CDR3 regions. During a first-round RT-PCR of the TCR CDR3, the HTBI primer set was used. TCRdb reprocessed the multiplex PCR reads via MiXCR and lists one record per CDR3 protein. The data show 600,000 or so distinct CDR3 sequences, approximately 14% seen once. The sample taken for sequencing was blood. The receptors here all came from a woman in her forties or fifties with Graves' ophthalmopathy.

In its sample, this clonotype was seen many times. The CDR3 loop is CASSPVTGETQYF. The CDR3 bases are TGTGCCAGCAGCCCAGTGACCGGGGAGACCCAGTACTTC. The chain recombines TRBV12-3 or TRBV12-4 with TRBJ2-5; D is uncertain. V was shortened by 6 bases and J by 5 bases, with 13 bases between the two germline ends. The CDR3 totals 13 residues.

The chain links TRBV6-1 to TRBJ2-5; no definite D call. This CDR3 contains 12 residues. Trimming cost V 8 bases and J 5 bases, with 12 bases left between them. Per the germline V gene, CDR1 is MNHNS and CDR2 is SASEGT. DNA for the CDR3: TGTGCCAGCCATAAAACACGGGAGACCCAGTACTTC. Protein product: CASHKTRETQYF.

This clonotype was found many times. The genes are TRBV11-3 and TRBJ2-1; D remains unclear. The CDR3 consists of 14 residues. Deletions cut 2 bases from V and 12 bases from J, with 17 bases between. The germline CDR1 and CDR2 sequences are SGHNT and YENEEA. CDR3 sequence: CASSLRDPTHGQFF. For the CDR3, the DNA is TGTGCCAGCAGCTTAAGAGATCCTACGCACGGGCAGTTCTTC.

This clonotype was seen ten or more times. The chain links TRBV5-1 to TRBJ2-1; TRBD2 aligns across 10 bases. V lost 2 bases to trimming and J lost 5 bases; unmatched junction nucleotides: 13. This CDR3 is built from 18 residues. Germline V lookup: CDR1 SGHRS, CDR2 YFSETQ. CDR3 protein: CASSFRLLAGVLHNEQFF. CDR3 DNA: TGCGCCAGCAGCTTTAGGTTGCTAGCGGGAGTTCTTCACAATGAGCAGTTCTTC. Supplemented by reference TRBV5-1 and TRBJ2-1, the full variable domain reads KAGVTQTPRYLIKTRGQQVTLSCSPISGHRSVSWYQQTPGQGLQFLFEYFSETQRNKGNFPGRFSGRQFSNSRSEMNVSTLELGDSALYLCASSFRLLAGVLHNEQFFGPGTRLTVL.

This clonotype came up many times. The CDR3 nucleotides are TGTGCCATCAGTGGAGCCGGCGGTTACTTCAATGAGCAGTTCTTC. Protein sequence: CAISGAGGYFNEQFF. The gene calls are TRBV10-3 and TRBJ2-1; D not certain. Germline-derived CDR1 and CDR2 are ENHRY and SYGVKD. The CDR3 extends over 15 amino acids. With 4 bases removed from V and 6 bases from J, the gap between germline ends came to 16 bases.

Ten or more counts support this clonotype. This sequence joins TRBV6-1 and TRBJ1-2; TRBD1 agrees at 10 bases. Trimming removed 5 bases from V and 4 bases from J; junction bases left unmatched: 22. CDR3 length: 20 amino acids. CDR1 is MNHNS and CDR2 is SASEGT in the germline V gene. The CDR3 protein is CASSSPVYPGQGSVAYGYTF. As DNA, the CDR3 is TGTGCCAGCAGTTCCCCTGTATACCCGGGACAGGGGTCTGTGGCCTATGGCTACACCTTC.

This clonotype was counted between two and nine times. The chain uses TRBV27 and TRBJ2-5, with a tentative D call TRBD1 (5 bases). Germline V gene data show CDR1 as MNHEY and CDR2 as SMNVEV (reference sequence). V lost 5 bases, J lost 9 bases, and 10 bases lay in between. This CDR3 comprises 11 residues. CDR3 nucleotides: TGTGCCAGCAGTGGGGTAGGGGCCCAGTACTTC. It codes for CASSGVGAQYF.

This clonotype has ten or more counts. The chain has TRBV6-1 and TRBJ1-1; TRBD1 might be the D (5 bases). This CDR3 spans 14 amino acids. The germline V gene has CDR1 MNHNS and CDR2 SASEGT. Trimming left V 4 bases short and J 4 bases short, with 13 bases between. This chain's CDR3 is CASSAISRGTEAFF. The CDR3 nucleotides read TGTGCCAGCAGTGCAATTTCTAGGGGCACTGAAGCTTTCTTT.

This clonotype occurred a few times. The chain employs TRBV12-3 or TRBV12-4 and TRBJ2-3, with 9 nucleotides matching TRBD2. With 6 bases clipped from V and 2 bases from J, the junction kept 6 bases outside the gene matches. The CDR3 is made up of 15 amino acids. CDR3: CASSLASGNTDTQYF. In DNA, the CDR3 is TGTGCCAGCAGCCTAGCTAGCGGGAACACAGATACGCAGTATTTT.

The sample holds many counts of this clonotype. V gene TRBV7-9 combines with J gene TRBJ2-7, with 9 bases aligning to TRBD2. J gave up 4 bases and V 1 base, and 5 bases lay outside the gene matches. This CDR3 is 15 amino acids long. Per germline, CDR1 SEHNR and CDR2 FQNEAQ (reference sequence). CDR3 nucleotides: TGTGCCAGCAGCTTAGAGCCTAGCGGGATTTACGAGCAGTACTTC. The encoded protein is CASSLEPSGIYEQYF. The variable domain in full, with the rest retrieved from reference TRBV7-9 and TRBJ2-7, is DTGVSQNPRHKITKRGQNVTFRCDPISEHNRLYWYRQTLGQGPEFLTYFQNEAQLEKSRLLSDRFSAERPKGSFSTLEIQRTEQGDSAMYLCASSLEPSGIYEQYFGPGTRLTVT.

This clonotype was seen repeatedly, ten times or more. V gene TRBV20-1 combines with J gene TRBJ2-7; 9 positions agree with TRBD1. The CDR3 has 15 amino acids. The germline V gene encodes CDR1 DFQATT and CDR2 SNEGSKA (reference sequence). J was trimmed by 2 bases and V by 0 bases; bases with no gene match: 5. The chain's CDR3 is CSARDLGTGTYEQYF. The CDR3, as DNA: TGCAGTGCTAGAGATCTGGGGACAGGGACCTACGAGCAGTACTTC.

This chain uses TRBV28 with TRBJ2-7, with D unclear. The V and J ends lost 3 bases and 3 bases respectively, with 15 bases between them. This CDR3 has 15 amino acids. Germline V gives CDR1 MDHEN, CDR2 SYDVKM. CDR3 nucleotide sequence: TGTGCCAGCAGTTTGGTGGGTCAGAGTGACTACGAGCAGTACTTC. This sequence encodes CASSLVGQSDYEQYF.

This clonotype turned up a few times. This chain's CDR3 is CASTLRGSYGYTF. CDR3 DNA sequence: TGTGCCAGCACCCTCAGGGGAAGCTATGGCTACACCTTC. The chain combines TRBV28 with TRBJ1-2; D may be TRBD1 (6 bases). This CDR3 region has 13 residues. Germline CDR1 and CDR2: MDHEN and SYDVKM. The V end lost 7 bases, the J end lost 4 bases, and 13 bases lay between the germline ends.

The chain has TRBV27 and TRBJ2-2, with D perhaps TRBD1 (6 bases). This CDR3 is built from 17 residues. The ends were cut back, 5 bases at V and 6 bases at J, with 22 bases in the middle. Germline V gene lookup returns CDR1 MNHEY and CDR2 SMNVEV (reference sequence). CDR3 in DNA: TGTGCCAGCAGTCCAAGGGGCCAGGGGCAGGCACCCGGGGAGCTGTTTTTT. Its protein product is CASSPRGQGQAPGELFF.

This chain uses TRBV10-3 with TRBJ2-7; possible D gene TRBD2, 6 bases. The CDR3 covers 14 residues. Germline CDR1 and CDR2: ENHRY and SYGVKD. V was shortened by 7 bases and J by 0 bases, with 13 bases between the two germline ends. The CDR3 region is CAITAYGSSYEQYF. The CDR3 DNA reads TGTGCCATCACCGCGTACGGGAGCTCCTACGAGCAGTACTTC.

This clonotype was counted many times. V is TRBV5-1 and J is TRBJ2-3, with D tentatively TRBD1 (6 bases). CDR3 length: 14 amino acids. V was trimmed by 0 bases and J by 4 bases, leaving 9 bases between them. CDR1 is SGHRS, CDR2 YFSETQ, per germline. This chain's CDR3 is CASSLVPGADTQYF. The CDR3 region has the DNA TGCGCCAGCAGCTTGGTTCCAGGGGCAGATACGCAGTATTTT. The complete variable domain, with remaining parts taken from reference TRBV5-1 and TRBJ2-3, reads KAGVTQTPRYLIKTRGQQVTLSCSPISGHRSVSWYQQTPGQGLQFLFEYFSETQRNKGNFPGRFSGRQFSNSRSEMNVSTLELGDSALYLCASSLVPGADTQYFGPGTRLTVL.

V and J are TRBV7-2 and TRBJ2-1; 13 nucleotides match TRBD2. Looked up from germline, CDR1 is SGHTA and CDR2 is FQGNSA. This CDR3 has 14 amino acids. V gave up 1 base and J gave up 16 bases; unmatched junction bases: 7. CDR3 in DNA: TGTGCCAGCAGCTTAGGGTGGACTAGCGGGAGTAAATTCTTC. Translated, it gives CASSLGWTSGSKFF.

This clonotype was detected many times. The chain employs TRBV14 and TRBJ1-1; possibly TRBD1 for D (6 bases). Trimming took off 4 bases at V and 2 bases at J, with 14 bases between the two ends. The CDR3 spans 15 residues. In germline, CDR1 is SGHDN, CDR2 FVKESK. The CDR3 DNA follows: TGTGCCAGCAGCCGGGGCAGGGGTTATAACACTGAAGCTTTCTTT. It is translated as CASSRGRGYNTEAFF.

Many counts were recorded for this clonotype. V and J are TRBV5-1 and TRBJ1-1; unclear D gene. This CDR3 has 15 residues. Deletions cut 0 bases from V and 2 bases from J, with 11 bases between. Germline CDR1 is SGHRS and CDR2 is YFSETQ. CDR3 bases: TGCGCCAGCAGCTTGGCCAGACTACCTAACACTGAAGCTTTCTTT. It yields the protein CASSLARLPNTEAFF.

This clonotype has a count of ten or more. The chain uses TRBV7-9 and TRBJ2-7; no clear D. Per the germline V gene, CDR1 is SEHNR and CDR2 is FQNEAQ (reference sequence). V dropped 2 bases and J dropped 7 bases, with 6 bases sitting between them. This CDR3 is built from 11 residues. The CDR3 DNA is TGTGCCAGCAGCTTAACTCGTGAGCAGTACTTC. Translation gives CASSLTREQYF.

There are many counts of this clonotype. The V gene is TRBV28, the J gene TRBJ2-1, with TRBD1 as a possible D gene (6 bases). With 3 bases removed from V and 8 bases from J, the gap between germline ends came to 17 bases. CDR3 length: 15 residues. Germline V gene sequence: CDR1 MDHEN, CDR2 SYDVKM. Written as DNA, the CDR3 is TGTGCCAGCAGTTTTGAACAGGGTCTCATCGATGAGCAGTTCTTC. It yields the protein CASSFEQGLIDEQFF.

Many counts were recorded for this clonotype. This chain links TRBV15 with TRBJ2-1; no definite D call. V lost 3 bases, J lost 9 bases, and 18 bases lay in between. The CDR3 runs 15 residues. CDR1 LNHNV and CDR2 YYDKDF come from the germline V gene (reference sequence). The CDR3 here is CATSSALLVLSEQFF. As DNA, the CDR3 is TGTGCCACCAGCAGCGCCCTTCTAGTTCTCAGTGAGCAGTTCTTC.

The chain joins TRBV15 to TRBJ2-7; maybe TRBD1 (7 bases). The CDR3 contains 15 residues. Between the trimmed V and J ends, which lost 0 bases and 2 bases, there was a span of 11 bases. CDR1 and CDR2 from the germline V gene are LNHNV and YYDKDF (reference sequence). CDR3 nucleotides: TGTGCCACCAGCAGAGATCGGGGGACAGCCTACGAGCAGTACTTC. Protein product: CATSRDRGTAYEQYF.

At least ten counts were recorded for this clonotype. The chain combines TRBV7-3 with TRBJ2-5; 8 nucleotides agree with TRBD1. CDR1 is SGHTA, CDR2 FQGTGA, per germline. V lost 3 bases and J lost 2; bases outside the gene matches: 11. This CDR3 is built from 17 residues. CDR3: CASSFPPGQGSQETQYF. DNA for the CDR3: TGTGCCAGCAGCTTCCCACCAGGACAGGGCTCTCAAGAGACCCAGTACTTC.